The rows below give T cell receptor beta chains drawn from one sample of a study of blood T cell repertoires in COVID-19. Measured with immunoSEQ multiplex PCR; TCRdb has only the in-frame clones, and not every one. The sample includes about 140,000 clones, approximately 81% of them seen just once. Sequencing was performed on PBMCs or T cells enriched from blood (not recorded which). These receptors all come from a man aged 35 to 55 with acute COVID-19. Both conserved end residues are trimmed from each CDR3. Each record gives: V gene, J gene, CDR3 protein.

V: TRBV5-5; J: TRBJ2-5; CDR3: ASSLDGPGTQY
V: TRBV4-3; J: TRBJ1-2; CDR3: ASSQDPPDRIPRGYT
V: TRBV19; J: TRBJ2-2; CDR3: AVSWGGNTGELF
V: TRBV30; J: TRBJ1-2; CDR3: AWSLETVYGYT
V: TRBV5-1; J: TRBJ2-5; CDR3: ASSLGRLYQETQY
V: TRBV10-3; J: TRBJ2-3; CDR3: AIRDTSGMSTDTQY
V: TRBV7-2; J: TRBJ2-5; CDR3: ASSLLLRETQY
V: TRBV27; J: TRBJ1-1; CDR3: ASSPWAGTSEAF
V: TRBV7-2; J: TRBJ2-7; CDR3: ASSLDRGAYEQY
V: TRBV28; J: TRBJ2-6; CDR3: ASSPQGAGANVLT
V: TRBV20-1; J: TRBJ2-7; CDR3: SASLPHPTYYEQY
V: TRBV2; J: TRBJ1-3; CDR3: ASTTGAGNTIY
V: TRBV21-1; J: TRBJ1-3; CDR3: ASSTRGQGPDLVGDTIY
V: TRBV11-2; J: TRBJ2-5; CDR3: ASSPGTGGRETQY
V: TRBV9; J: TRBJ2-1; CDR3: ASSPRRTPGLAYNEQF
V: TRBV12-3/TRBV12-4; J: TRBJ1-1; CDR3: ASRLGEGAEAF
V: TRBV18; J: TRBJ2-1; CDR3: ASSQGQGDYNEQF
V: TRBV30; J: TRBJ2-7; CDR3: AWSPGLEVDEQY
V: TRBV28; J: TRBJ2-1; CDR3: ASTGQNYNEQF
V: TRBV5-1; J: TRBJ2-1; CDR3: ASSLSGTSEVEQF
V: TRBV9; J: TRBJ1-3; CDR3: ASSVESRAQPGNTIY
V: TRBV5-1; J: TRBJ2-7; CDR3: ASSLGGTPSYEQY
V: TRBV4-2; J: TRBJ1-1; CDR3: ASSGTGGMNTEAF
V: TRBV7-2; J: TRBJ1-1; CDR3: ASSLIGLGTEAF
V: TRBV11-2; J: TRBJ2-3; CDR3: ASSKFGAETWGTDTQY
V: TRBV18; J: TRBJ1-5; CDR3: ASSPSYRRGQLYSNQPQH
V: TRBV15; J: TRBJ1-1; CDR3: ATSKLRGGTEAF
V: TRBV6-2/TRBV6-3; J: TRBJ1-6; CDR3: ASSATGENSPLH
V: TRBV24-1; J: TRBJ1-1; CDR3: ATVSGRGLNTEAF
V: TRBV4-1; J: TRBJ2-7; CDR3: ASSQTIKTSGAYEQY
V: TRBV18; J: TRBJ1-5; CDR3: ASSHQGSNQPQH
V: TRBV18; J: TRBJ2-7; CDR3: ASSPKLDFDTYYEQY
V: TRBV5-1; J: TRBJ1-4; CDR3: ASSLDTYPGEKLF
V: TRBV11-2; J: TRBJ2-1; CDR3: ASSVPPWGGSSNEQF
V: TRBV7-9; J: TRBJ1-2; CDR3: ASSLQGSNYGYT
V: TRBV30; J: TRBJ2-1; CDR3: AWSVGLAGNEQF
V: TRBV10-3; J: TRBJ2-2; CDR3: AIRNDRVGGELF
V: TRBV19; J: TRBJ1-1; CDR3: ASMTGTTHVGNTEAF
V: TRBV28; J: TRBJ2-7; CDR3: ASSPYRVHEQY
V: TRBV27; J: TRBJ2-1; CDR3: ASSGGDFRSYNEQF
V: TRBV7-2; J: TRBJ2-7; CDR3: ASSATSGAPYEQY
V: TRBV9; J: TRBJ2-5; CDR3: ASSVEGDPKETQY
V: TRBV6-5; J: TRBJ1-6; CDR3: ASSRDPNSPLH
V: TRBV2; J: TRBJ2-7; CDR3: ASRIQGNYYEQY
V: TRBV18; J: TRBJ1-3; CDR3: ASSPGLKLTGNTIY
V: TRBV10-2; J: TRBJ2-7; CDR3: ASSESSGQNYEQY